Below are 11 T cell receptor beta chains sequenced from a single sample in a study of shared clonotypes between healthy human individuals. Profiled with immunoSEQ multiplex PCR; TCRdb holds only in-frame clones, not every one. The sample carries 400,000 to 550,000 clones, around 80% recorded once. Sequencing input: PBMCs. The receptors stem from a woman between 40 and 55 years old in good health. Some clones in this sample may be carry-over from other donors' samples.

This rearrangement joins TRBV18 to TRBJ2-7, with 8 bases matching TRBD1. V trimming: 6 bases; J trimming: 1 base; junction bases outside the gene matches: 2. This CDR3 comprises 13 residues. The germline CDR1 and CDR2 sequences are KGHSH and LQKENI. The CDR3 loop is CASSRTGSYEQYF. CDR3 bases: TGTGCCAGCTCTAGGACAGGGTCCTACGAGCAGTACTTC.

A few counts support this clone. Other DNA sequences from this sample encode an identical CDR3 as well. The CDR3 DNA sequence: TGTGCCTGGAGTGCAGGTCCTAATGAAAAACTGTTTTTT. Amino acid sequence: CAWSAGPNEKLFF. The chain combines TRBV30 with TRBJ1-4; D ambiguous. The V end lost 1 base, the J end lost 3 bases, and 6 bases lay between the germline ends. CDR1 and CDR2 (germline): GTSNPN, SVGIG (reference sequence). The CDR3 has 13 residues.

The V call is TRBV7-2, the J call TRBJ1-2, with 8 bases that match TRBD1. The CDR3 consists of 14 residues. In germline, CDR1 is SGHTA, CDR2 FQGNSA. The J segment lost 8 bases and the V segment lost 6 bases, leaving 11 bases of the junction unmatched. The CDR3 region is CASRPQGALEGYTF. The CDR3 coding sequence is TGTGCCAGCAGGCCCCAGGGGGCCCTAGAAGGCTACACCTTC.

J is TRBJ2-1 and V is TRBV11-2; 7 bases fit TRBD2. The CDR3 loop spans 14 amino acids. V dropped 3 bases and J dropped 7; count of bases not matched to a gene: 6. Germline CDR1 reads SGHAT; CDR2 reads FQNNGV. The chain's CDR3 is CASSFLADLNEQFF. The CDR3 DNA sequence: TGTGCCAGCAGCTTTCTAGCGGACCTTAATGAGCAGTTCTTC.

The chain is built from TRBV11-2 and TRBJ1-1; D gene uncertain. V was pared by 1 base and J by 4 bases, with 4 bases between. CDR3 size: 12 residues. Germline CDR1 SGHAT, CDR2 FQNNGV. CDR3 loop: CASSLGATEAFF. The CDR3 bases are TGTGCCAGCAGCTTAGGGGCCACTGAAGCTTTCTTT.

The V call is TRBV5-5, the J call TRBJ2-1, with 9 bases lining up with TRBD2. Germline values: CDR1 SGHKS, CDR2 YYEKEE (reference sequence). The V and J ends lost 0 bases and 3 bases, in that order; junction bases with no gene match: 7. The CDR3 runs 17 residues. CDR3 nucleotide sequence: TGTGCCAGCAGCTTGGGGTTAGCGGGAGCTGGCTACAATGAGCAGTTCTTC. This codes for CASSLGLAGAGYNEQFF.

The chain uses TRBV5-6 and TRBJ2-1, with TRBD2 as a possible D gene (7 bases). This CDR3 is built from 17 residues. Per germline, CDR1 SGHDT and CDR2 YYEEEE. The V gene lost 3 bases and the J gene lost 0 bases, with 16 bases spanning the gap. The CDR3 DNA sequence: TGTGCCAGCAGCTGGGGGCTAGCGGAGCGCTCCTACAATGAGCAGTTCTTC. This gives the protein CASSWGLAERSYNEQFF.

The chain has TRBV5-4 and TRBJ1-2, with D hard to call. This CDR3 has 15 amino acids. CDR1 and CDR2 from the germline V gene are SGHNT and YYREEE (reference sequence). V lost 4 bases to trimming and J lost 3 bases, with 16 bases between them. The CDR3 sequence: CASSLPKGWDYGYTF. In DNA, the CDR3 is TGTGCCAGCAGCCTACCGAAGGGTTGGGACTATGGCTACACCTTC.

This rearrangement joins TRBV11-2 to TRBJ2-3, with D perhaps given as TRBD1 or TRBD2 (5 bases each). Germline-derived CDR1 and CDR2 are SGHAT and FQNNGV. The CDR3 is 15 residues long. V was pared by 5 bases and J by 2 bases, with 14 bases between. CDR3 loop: CASSRSGAYTDTQYF. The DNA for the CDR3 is TGTGCCAGCAGCCGATCCGGGGCTTACACAGATACGCAGTATTTT.

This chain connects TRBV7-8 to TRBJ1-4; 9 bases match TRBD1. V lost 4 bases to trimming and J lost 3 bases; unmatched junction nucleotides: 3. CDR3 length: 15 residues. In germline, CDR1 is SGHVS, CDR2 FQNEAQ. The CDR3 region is CASSSYRGPNEKLFF. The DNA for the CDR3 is TGTGCCAGCAGCTCCTACAGGGGGCCTAATGAAAAACTGTTTTTT.

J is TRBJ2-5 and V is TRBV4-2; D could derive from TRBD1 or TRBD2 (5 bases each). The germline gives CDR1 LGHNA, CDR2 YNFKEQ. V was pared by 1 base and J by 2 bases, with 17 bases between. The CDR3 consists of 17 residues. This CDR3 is CASSQGLGARGQETQYF. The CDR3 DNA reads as TGTGCCAGCAGCCAAGGATTAGGGGCGCGCGGGCAAGAGACCCAGTACTTC.